Reported below is one T cell receptor (beta chain). The sample comes from a study of blood T cell repertoires in COVID-19. Turning to the study itself: T cells, B-cell-depleted T cells, or PBMCs provided the cDNA or gDNA that served as material.

The assay was immunoSEQ multiplex PCR, and TCRdb's table has in-frame clones only and misses some. The repertoire has about 360,000 clones, 88% of them found once; the top ten carry roughly 2%. With 1 base clipped from V and 4 bases from J, the junction kept 5 bases outside the gene matches. Germline V gives CDR1 PRHDT, CDR2 FYEKMQ (reference sequence). The CDR3 loop spans 16 amino acids. Assignments of participants to cohorts depended upon their own reported clinical history. This sequence joins TRBV13 and TRBJ2-3; 10 bases agree with TRBD2. Sequencing was performed on PBMCs or T cells enriched from blood (not recorded which). The TCR was taken from a woman between 40 and 55 years old with acute COVID-19. This chain's CDR3 is CASSLEASGGPDTQYF. CDR3 nucleotide sequence: TGTGCCAGCAGCTTAGAGGCTAGCGGGGGCCCAGATACGCAGTATTTT.